Shown below are 18 T cell receptor beta chains from a single sample sequenced in a study of T cells in Graves' hyperthyroidism and ophthalmopathy. TCR beta CDR3 regions were amplified from RNA. Initially, a first-round RT-PCR of the TCR CDR3 employed the HTBI primer set. TCRdb used MiXCR to reprocess the multiplex PCR reads, holding one entry per CDR3 protein. Among 490,000 or so distinct CDR3 sequences, approximately 22% were seen once, and the ten largest hold about half. Source material: blood. The receptors derive from a woman aged 70-85 years with Graves' ophthalmopathy.

The table lists this clonotype with a few counts. The chain combines TRBV6-1 with TRBJ2-7; 7 bases map to TRBD2. Germline CDR1 reads MNHNS; CDR2 reads SASEGT. This CDR3 comprises 13 residues. Trimming cost V 5 bases and J 5 bases; bases outside gene matches: 6. The CDR3 nucleotides are TGTGCCAGCAGTTGGGGACTAACCGACGAGCAGTACTTC. Residues: CASSWGLTDEQYF.

This clonotype was recorded a few times. The CDR3 sequence: CASSLESGRALYF. CDR3 bases: TGTGCCAGCAGCTTAGAAAGCGGGAGGGCCCTGTATTTT. J is TRBJ2-3 and V is TRBV7-2; 10 bases match TRBD2. CDR1 SGHTA and CDR2 FQGNSA come from the germline V gene. The V gene end was trimmed by 1 base and the J gene end by 14 bases; junction bases not matched to a gene: 6. The CDR3 totals 13 residues.

This clonotype was observed a few times. The CDR3 DNA sequence: TGCAGTGCCCCCCCGGGCGGGACAAAAGATACGCAGTATTTT. It is translated as CSAPPGGTKDTQYF. The genes are TRBV20-1 and TRBJ2-3; D may match TRBD1 or TRBD2 (6 bases each). V lost 6 bases and J lost 5, with 18 bases in between. Germline V gene sequence: CDR1 DFQATT, CDR2 SNEGSKA (reference sequence). The CDR3 extends over 14 amino acids.

As concerns this clonotype: A read error may explain this, as a much larger clone is one base away. The V gene is TRBV28, the J gene TRBJ1-1; D may be TRBD1 (5 bases). Germline CDR1 and CDR2: MDHEN and SYDVKM. The CDR3 covers 15 residues. The CDR3, as DNA: TGTGCCAGCAGCCAACCGGGGCCGATGAACACTAAAGCTTTCTTT. This gives the protein CASSQPGPMNTKAFF.

The table lists this clonotype with a few counts. The chain joins TRBV5-1 to TRBJ2-1, with 8 bases aligning to TRBD2. Germline CDR1 SGHRS, CDR2 YFSETQ. The CDR3 spans 16 residues. Trimming cost V 1 base and J 1 base; bases outside gene matches: 4. The chain's CDR3 is CASSLSAGASYNEQFF. The CDR3 nucleotides read TGCGCCAGCAGCTTGTCAGCGGGAGCATCCTACAATGAGCAGTTCTTC.

Comment on this clonotype: A much larger clone differs by one base, so this may be a read error. A read error is likely, as this CDR3 ends without the conserved phenylalanine or tryptophan. The chain uses TRBV6-5 and TRBJ2-5; 10 bases align to TRBD2. Germline V lookup: CDR1 MNHEY, CDR2 SVGAGI. V lost 2 bases to trimming and J lost 0 bases; unmatched junction nucleotides: 6. The CDR3 has 17 residues. The chain's CDR3 is CASSYGLAVGYQETQYS. As DNA, the CDR3 is TGTGCCAGCAGTTACGGACTAGCGGTTGGATACCAAGAGACCCAGTACTCC.

The J gene is TRBJ2-7, the V gene TRBV5-6, with 8 positions matching TRBD1. The CDR3 is made up of 14 amino acids. Per the germline V gene, CDR1 is SGHDT and CDR2 is YYEEEE. The ends lost 7 bases at V and 2 bases at J; junction bases unmatched: 8. CDR3 nucleotides: TGTGCCAGCGGCTCAGGACAGGGACCCTACGAGCAGTACTTC. It encodes CASGSGQGPYEQYF.

This clonotype was detected only a few times. The chain uses TRBV29-1 and TRBJ1-6, with D hard to call. The germline gives CDR1 SQVTM, CDR2 ANQGSEA. The ends were cut back, 7 bases at V and 6 bases at J, with 10 bases in the middle. The CDR3 totals 12 residues. CDR3 coding DNA: TGCAGCGAGGACGGGTGTAATTCACCCCTCCACTTT. It is translated as CSEDGCNSPLHF.

This clonotype appeared many times. At one end, the junction sequence differs from germline, possibly due to a read error. The V call is TRBV6-1, the J call TRBJ2-7; 8 bases are shared with TRBD2. The CDR3 spans 14 residues. From germline, CDR1 is MNHNS and CDR2 SASEGT. In DNA, the CDR3 is TGTGCCAGCAATGAACCGGGACTAGAGTACGAGCAGTACTTC. Translated, it gives CASNEPGLEYEQYF.

V is TRBV19 and J is TRBJ1-1; D possibly corresponds to TRBD1 (5 bases). Trimming left V 9 bases short and J 6 bases short, with 20 bases between. Germline CDR1 and CDR2: LNHDA and SQIVND (reference sequence). This CDR3 has 14 amino acids. The CDR3 is CASMTDPRSAEAFF. CDR3 nucleotide sequence: TGTGCCAGCATGACAGACCCGAGGTCCGCTGAAGCTTTCTTT.

The rearrangement links TRBV7-9 to TRBJ2-5; 7 nucleotides agree with TRBD2. The CDR3 loop spans 14 amino acids. From germline, CDR1 is SEHNR and CDR2 FQNEAQ (reference sequence). Losses at the gene ends were 2 bases for V and 5 bases for J; bases not matched to a gene: 5. The CDR3 DNA reads as TGTGCCAGCAGCTTAAGCGGGAAAGGCGAGACCCAGTACTTC. Its protein is CASSLSGKGETQYF.

The V call is TRBV6-8, the J call TRBJ1-2; D unclear. Germline CDR1 reads MNHGY; CDR2 reads SAAAGT. V was shortened by 0 bases and J by 7 bases, with 12 bases between the two germline ends. The CDR3 runs to 14 residues. The CDR3 DNA is TGTGCCAGCAGTTACTCAGGGTTAGCTGGTGGCTACACCTTC. Its protein is CASSYSGLAGGYTF.

This clonotype was picked up a small number of times. This chain connects TRBV5-6 to TRBJ2-1, with 15 bases aligning to TRBD2. The germline gives CDR1 SGHDT, CDR2 YYEEEE. Trimming at V came to 4 bases and at J to 10 bases, leaving 9 bases not matched to a gene. The CDR3 loop spans 16 amino acids. The CDR3, as DNA: TGTGCCAGCAGCCGGAGGGGGACTAGCGGGAGGTACGAGCAGTTCTTC. This sequence encodes CASSRRGTSGRYEQFF.

This clonotype was recorded at least ten times. This chain joins TRBV11-2 and TRBJ2-7, with 7 bases identical to TRBD1. J was trimmed by 3 bases and V by 5 bases; bases with no gene match: 4. The germline CDR1 and CDR2 sequences are SGHAT and FQNNGV. This CDR3 has 13 amino acids. DNA for the CDR3: TGTGCCAGCAGCCCTTACAGGGGCTACGAGCAGTACTTC. It specifies CASSPYRGYEQYF.

This clonotype was recorded many times. The V call is TRBV2, the J call TRBJ1-5; no reliable D call. The CDR3 loop spans 14 amino acids. V was cut by 2 bases and J by 2 bases, with 7 bases left in between. Germline V gene lookup returns CDR1 SNHLY and CDR2 FYNNEI. The CDR3 nucleotides are TGTGCCAGCAGTGAACTCCGGGGCAATCAGCCCCAGCATTTT. Translation gives CASSELRGNQPQHF.

The chain carries TRBV6-2 or TRBV6-3 and TRBJ1-6, with D possibly matching TRBD1 (5 bases). This CDR3 region has 16 residues. V was pared by 0 bases and J by 5 bases, with 11 bases between. Germline-derived CDR1 and CDR2 are MNHEY and SVGEGT. The CDR3 DNA is TGTGCCAGCAGTTACTCGGGGCGGGCACATAATTCACCCCTCCACTTT. Protein: CASSYSGRAHNSPLHF.

Of note for this clonotype: One base away lies a much larger clone, so this may be a sequencing read error. The rearrangement links TRBV27 to TRBJ2-7, with D possibly being TRBD1 or TRBD2 (5 bases each). Germline values: CDR1 MNHEY, CDR2 SMNVEV (reference sequence). The CDR3 has 16 residues. The CDR3 loop is CASSPSRGVDPYERYF. The CDR3 DNA reads TGTGCCAGCAGTCCGTCCCGAGGGGTCGACCCCTACGAGCGGTACTTC.

There are many counts of this clonotype. This sequence joins TRBV2 and TRBJ2-5; D gene uncertain. The germline CDR1 and CDR2 sequences are SNHLY and FYNNEI. The CDR3 is made up of 13 amino acids. The V end was cut by 7 bases, the J end by 3 bases, with 12 bases between. The CDR3 spells CASNGGAEETQYF. CDR3 in DNA: TGTGCCAGCAACGGCGGAGCTGAAGAGACCCAGTACTTC.